This T cell receptor beta chain was retrieved from a study of PD-L1 blockade in urothelial cancer. CDR3 size: 13 residues. Trimming took off 8 bases at V and 6 bases at J, with 14 bases between the two ends. Germline assignment: CDR1 ENHRY and CDR2 SYGVKD. Profiling relied on immunoSEQ multiplex PCR, and the TCRdb table lists in-frame clones only, not all of them. The data hold 58,000 or so clones, with about 86% observed a single time. The J gene is TRBJ1-3, the V gene TRBV10-3; perhaps TRBD1 as D (6 bases). Sequencing used PBMCs, obtained around atezolizumab (anti-PD-L1) treatment. This clonotype was sampled from a man aged 50 or older with urothelial cancer. CDR3 protein: CAIQGTSVNTIYF. Written as DNA, the CDR3 is TGTGCCATCCAGGGGACCTCCGTAAACACCATATATTTT.